These 13 T cell receptor beta chains share one sample of origin, sequenced in a study of a mutant IDH1 vaccine in newly diagnosed glioma. The assay was immunoSEQ multiplex PCR, and TCRdb's table has in-frame clones only and misses some. This sample has about 21,000 clones, with roughly 91% found just once. This sample's time point: week 11, during vaccination. Vaccination comprised doses that each held 300 ug of mutant IDH1 20-mer peptide, plus topical imiquimod. What these receptors recognize is not known. The sequencing used PBMCs, collected from a glioma patient whose treatment included an IDH1 peptide vaccine. The source of these receptors is a woman aged 35 to 49 with glioma.

The V and J genes are TRBV29-1 and TRBJ1-2; D is undetermined. The germline V gene encodes CDR1 SQVTM and CDR2 ANQGSEA. The CDR3 is 10 residues long. V shed 0 bases and J shed 5 bases, with 1 base lying between them. CDR3 sequence (DNA): TGCAGCGTTGAAGAATATGGCTACACCTTC. This translates into CSVEEYGYTF. The full variable domain, with the rest looked up from reference TRBV29-1 and TRBJ1-2, is SAVISQKPSRDICQRGTSLTIQCQVDSQVTMMFWYRQQPGQSLTLIATANQGSEATYESGFVIDKFPISRPNLTFSTLTVSNMSPEDSSIYLCSVEEYGYTFGSGTRLTVV.

This clone has just a few counts. The chain links TRBV28 to TRBJ2-7; D not certain. The germline V gene encodes CDR1 MDHEN and CDR2 SYDVKM. With 5 bases removed from V and 3 bases from J, the gap between germline ends came to 11 bases. This CDR3 is 13 amino acids long. CDR3 residues: CASSPGRFYEQYF. Written as DNA, the CDR3 is TGTGCCAGCAGTCCAGGACGGTTCTACGAGCAGTACTTC.

This clone has a handful of counts. This sequence joins TRBV7-9 and TRBJ1-4; D may be TRBD1 (6 bases). Deletions cut 10 bases from V and 1 base from J, with 13 bases between. The CDR3 has 14 amino acids. Per germline, CDR1 SEHNR and CDR2 FQNEAQ (reference sequence). The CDR3 loop reads CATKQGLTNEKLFF. The CDR3 bases are TGTGCCACAAAACAGGGCTTAACTAATGAAAAACTGTTTTTT.

The chain employs TRBV6-6 and TRBJ1-1; D perhaps matches TRBD1 (6 bases). Trimming shortened V by 2 bases and J by 4 bases, and 11 bases separated the two germline ends. There are 14 residues in the CDR3. The germline CDR1 and CDR2 sequences are MNHNY and SVGAGI (reference sequence). CDR3 residues: CASSYARGSTEAFF. As DNA, the CDR3 is TGTGCCAGCAGTTACGCCAGGGGAAGCACTGAAGCTTTCTTT.

The sample holds one count of this clone. The chain has TRBV19 and TRBJ1-5; D unclear. Trimming stripped 3 bases from V and 0 bases from J, with 9 bases between. The CDR3 is 15 amino acids. CDR1 and CDR2 from the germline V gene are LNHDA and SQIVND (reference sequence). The CDR3 coding sequence is TGTGCCAGTAGTATTCCCGGGGATAGCAATCAGCCCCAGCATTTT. Its protein is CASSIPGDSNQPQHF.

The chain has TRBV6-5 and TRBJ1-3, with a possible D match to TRBD1 (6 bases). The CDR3 has 13 amino acids. Trimming stripped 7 bases from V and 0 bases from J, with 7 bases between. Germline CDR1 is MNHEY and CDR2 is SVGAGI. CDR3 in amino acids: CASKGGSGNTIYF. Written as DNA, the CDR3 is TGTGCCAGCAAGGGGGGCTCTGGAAACACCATATATTTT.

This chain links TRBV5-1 with TRBJ2-5; no definite D call. This CDR3 has 13 amino acids. The germline V and J ends were trimmed by 1 base and 2 bases, with 6 bases remaining between them. The V gene's germline CDR1 is SGHRS and CDR2 YFSETQ. The CDR3, as DNA: TGCGCCAGCAGCTTGAGGGCGCAAGAGACCCAGTACTTC. This codes for CASSLRAQETQYF.

This chain connects TRBV5-1 to TRBJ2-1; TRBD1 agrees at 8 bases. V lost 4 bases to trimming and J lost 9 bases; unmatched junction nucleotides: 12. The germline V gene encodes CDR1 SGHRS and CDR2 YFSETQ. CDR3 length: 15 residues. The DNA for the CDR3 is TGCGCCAGCAGCCCTGTTCGGCAGGGGGCCCGTGAGCAGTTCTTC. Translated, it gives CASSPVRQGAREQFF.

The chain carries TRBV4-1 and TRBJ1-5; 9 bases are shared with TRBD1. CDR1 is MGHRA and CDR2 is YSYEKL in the germline V gene. Trimming cost V 0 bases and J 1 base; bases outside gene matches: 7. The CDR3 length is 18 residues. The CDR3 protein is CASSQEGQGRGSNQPQHF. CDR3 coding DNA: TGCGCCAGCAGCCAAGAGGGACAGGGAAGGGGCAGCAATCAGCCCCAGCATTTT.

The chain recombines TRBV18 with TRBJ1-5; the match to TRBD1 covers 9 bases. In germline, CDR1 is KGHSH, CDR2 LQKENI. Germline trimming cut 1 base from V and 8 bases from J; bases unmatched to any gene: 0. The CDR3 spans 13 residues. CDR3 sequence: CASSPRQGEPQHF. The CDR3 DNA reads as TGTGCCAGCTCACCACGACAGGGGGAGCCCCAGCATTTT.

The rearrangement joins TRBV10-3 to TRBJ2-5; D possibly uses TRBD1 or TRBD2 (5 bases each). The ends were cut back, 11 bases at V and 3 bases at J, with 19 bases in the middle. Germline V gene sequence: CDR1 ENHRY, CDR2 SYGVKD. This CDR3 has 14 residues. The chain's CDR3 is CAAGAAADKETQYF. The CDR3 DNA sequence: TGTGCCGCCGGGGCGGCGGCAGACAAAGAGACCCAGTACTTC.

The rearrangement links TRBV6-5 to TRBJ1-3, with unresolved D. CDR1 and CDR2 (germline): MNHEY, SVGAGI. The length of the CDR3 is 12 residues. The V and J ends lost 6 bases and 4 bases respectively, with 7 bases between them. The CDR3 reads CASSNTGNTIYF. CDR3 sequence (DNA): TGTGCCAGCAGCAACACCGGAAACACCATATATTTT.

This clone was counted once. This chain uses TRBV29-1 with TRBJ2-1; no reliable D call. V was pared by 3 bases and J by 6 bases, with 12 bases between. CDR1 SQVTM and CDR2 ANQGSEA come from the germline V gene. The CDR3 runs to 13 residues. The CDR3 coding sequence is TGCAGCGTTGATGATTTCTTGGCCAATGAGCAGTTCTTC. This encodes CSVDDFLANEQFF.